The 21 T cell receptor beta chains presented below share a single source sample, sequenced in a study of blood T cell repertoires in COVID-19. Profiling relied on immunoSEQ multiplex PCR, and the TCRdb table lists in-frame clones only, not all of them. The sample comprises roughly 100,000 clones, about 85% of which are singletons, and 2.1% rests with the top ten. The sequenced material came from peripheral blood. The receptor source for this set is a human donor in a cohort sampled during active COVID-19.

The J gene is TRBJ1-3, the V gene TRBV7-8; tentative D call: TRBD1 (6 bases). Trimming cost V 1 base and J 0 bases, with 10 bases left between them. Germline CDR1 SGHVS, CDR2 FQNEAQ. CDR3 size: 16 residues. The CDR3 region has the DNA TGTGCCAGCAGCTTAGGCACCAGGGGCTCTGGAAACACCATATATTTT. Translation gives CASSLGTRGSGNTIYF.

The chain recombines TRBV19 with TRBJ1-2; D is uncertain. This CDR3 comprises 12 residues. Trimming shortened V by 3 bases and J by 5 bases, and 7 bases separated the two germline ends. The germline gives CDR1 LNHDA, CDR2 SQIVND (reference sequence). In DNA, the CDR3 is TGTGCCAGTAGTATTTCCCGTTATGGCTACACCTTC. This codes for CASSISRYGYTF.

The V gene is TRBV2, the J gene TRBJ1-4; D ambiguous. Germline V gene lookup returns CDR1 SNHLY and CDR2 FYNNEI. The CDR3 is 11 amino acids. V was shortened by 6 bases and J by 8 bases, with 7 bases between the two germline ends. DNA of the CDR3: TGTGCCAGCAGGAGAGAAGAAAAACTGTTTTTT. Encoded protein: CASRREEKLFF.

A few counts support this clone. This chain joins TRBV5-1 and TRBJ1-1; a possible D gene is TRBD1 (5 bases). CDR1 SGHRS and CDR2 YFSETQ come from the germline V gene. V was clipped by 0 bases and J by 3 bases, with 9 bases between them. CDR3 length: 14 residues. The CDR3 coding sequence is TGCGCCAGCAGCTTGGCTCCGGGGGACACTGAAGCTTTCTTT. Translated: CASSLAPGDTEAFF.

The CDR3 here is CASSQYRDSPLHF. The DNA for the CDR3 is TGTGCCAGCAGCCAATACAGGGATTCACCCCTCCACTTT. The rearrangement links TRBV7-6 to TRBJ1-6; perhaps TRBD1 as D (6 bases). The germline CDR1 and CDR2 sequences are SGHVS and FNYEAQ. The CDR3 spans 13 residues. Trimming cost V 5 bases and J 8 bases, with 10 bases left between them. Drawing the rest from reference TRBV7-6 and TRBJ1-6, the complete variable domain is GAGVSQSPRYKVTKRGQDVALRCDPISGHVSLYWYRQALGQGPEFLTYFNYEAQQDKSGLPNDRFSAERPEGSISTLTIQRTEQRDSAMYRCASSQYRDSPLHFGNGTRLTVT.

This clone was recorded once. This chain uses TRBV5-1 with TRBJ2-3; 8 positions match TRBD1. The CDR3 spans 15 residues. Germline V lookup: CDR1 SGHRS, CDR2 YFSETQ. The junction had 8 bases not matched to a gene; V was cut back by 6 bases and J by 2 bases. The CDR3: CASKTGVDPTDTQYF. The CDR3 nucleotides read TGCGCCAGCAAGACAGGGGTTGATCCCACAGATACGCAGTATTTT.

The chain employs TRBV6-5 and TRBJ1-6; D is perhaps TRBD1 (6 bases). V lost 6 bases, J lost 6 bases, and 12 bases lay in between. The germline V gene has CDR1 MNHEY and CDR2 SVGAGI. The CDR3 is 14 amino acids. CDR3 DNA: TGTGCCAGCAGAGTAAACAGGGCTAATTCACCCCTCCACTTT. Translating gives CASRVNRANSPLHF.

The chain has TRBV30 and TRBJ1-2, with D possibly matching TRBD1 (6 bases). This CDR3 has 14 residues. Germline loops: CDR1 GTSNPN, CDR2 SVGIG (reference sequence). V was shortened by 0 bases and J by 8 bases, with 16 bases between the two germline ends. The CDR3 region has the DNA TGTGCCTGGAGTGTGGCAGGGGTTTCGCGGGGCTACACCTTC. It specifies CAWSVAGVSRGYTF.

The V gene is TRBV7-9, the J gene TRBJ2-5; D is undetermined. Trimming took 5 bases from V and 5 from J, leaving 12 bases between them. Germline loops: CDR1 SEHNR, CDR2 FQNEAQ (reference sequence). The CDR3 covers 13 residues. The CDR3 is CASSTKNGETQYF. In DNA, the CDR3 is TGTGCCAGCAGCACGAAGAACGGGGAGACCCAGTACTTC.

The chain employs TRBV18 and TRBJ2-7; 12 bases are shared with TRBD2. The germline V gene encodes CDR1 KGHSH and CDR2 LQKENI. The ends lost 3 bases at V and 2 bases at J; junction bases unmatched: 8. The CDR3 contains 17 residues. CDR3 nucleotides: TGTGCCAGCTCACCCCCTCTAGCGGGGGGGTACACCTACGAGCAGTACTTC. Protein product: CASSPPLAGGYTYEQYF.

The rearrangement joins TRBV6-5 to TRBJ2-3; 8 positions match TRBD2. With 6 bases clipped from V and 3 bases from J, the junction kept 2 bases outside the gene matches. The CDR3 extends over 13 amino acids. Germline CDR1 and CDR2: MNHEY and SVGAGI. The CDR3, as DNA: TGTGCCAGCAGGGGACTAGTAACAGATACGCAGTATTTT. Protein product: CASRGLVTDTQYF.

This chain uses TRBV11-1 with TRBJ2-2; 8 positions agree with TRBD1. This CDR3 is built from 15 residues. With V trimmed by 5 bases and J by 3 bases, 5 bases remained unmatched. From germline, CDR1 is SGHAT and CDR2 FQDESV (reference sequence). The CDR3 here is CASSTRTGYTGELFF. CDR3 bases: TGTGCCAGCAGCACGCGGACAGGGTACACCGGGGAGCTGTTTTTT.

V usage is TRBV13 and J usage is TRBJ1-1; 10 bases are a match to TRBD1. In germline, CDR1 is PRHDT, CDR2 FYEKMQ (reference sequence). The CDR3 spans 14 residues. Trimming took 5 bases from V and 6 from J; bases not matched to a gene: 6. CDR3 protein: CASSPRQGAPEAFF. CDR3 DNA: TGTGCCAGCAGCCCCCGACAGGGGGCCCCTGAAGCTTTCTTT.

The rearrangement uses TRBV18 and TRBJ2-3; TRBD2 matches 9 bases. Losses at the gene ends were 3 bases for V and 1 base for J; bases not matched to a gene: 2. This CDR3 contains 15 residues. Germline V CDR1 and CDR2: KGHSH, LQKENI. CDR3 bases: TGTGCCAGCTCACCCCAGCGGGGGGGCACAGATACGCAGTATTTT. It encodes CASSPQRGGTDTQYF.

This clone has more than one count but fewer than ten. CDR3 region: CASSSVEVTGELFF. CDR3 nucleotide sequence: TGTGCCAGCAGTTCGGTAGAGGTGACCGGGGAGCTGTTTTTT. The chain recombines TRBV28 with TRBJ2-2; D uncertain. This CDR3 region has 14 residues. The V and J ends lost 4 bases and 5 bases respectively, with 11 bases between them. Germline values: CDR1 MDHEN, CDR2 SYDVKM.

This sequence joins TRBV11-2 and TRBJ1-2, with 8 bases fitting TRBD1. After removal of 4 bases from V and 3 bases from J, the junction contained 10 bases not matched to a gene. CDR1 and CDR2 from the germline V gene are SGHAT and FQNNGV. This CDR3 comprises 16 residues. CDR3 coding DNA: TGTGCCAGCAGCTCCTACAGGGGGAGGTGGGACTATGGCTACACCTTC. Translated, it gives CASSSYRGRWDYGYTF.

The V call is TRBV28, the J call TRBJ2-1; 7 bases agree with TRBD2. The CDR3 is made up of 12 amino acids. CDR1 MDHEN and CDR2 SYDVKM come from the germline V gene. V dropped 8 bases and J dropped 9; count of bases not matched to a gene: 7. CDR3 sequence reads: CASFSPGGEQFF. For the CDR3, the DNA is TGTGCCAGCTTTTCCCCGGGGGGTGAGCAGTTCTTC.

In its sample, this clone was seen a few times. The chain carries TRBV18 and TRBJ2-7, with D perhaps TRBD1 (5 bases). Germline loops: CDR1 KGHSH, CDR2 LQKENI. Trimming left V 3 bases short and J 0 bases short, with 12 bases between. The CDR3 loop spans 15 amino acids. CDR3 nucleotide sequence: TGTGCCAGCTCACCTCAAAGGGGAAGCTCCTACGAGCAGTACTTC. Protein product: CASSPQRGSSYEQYF.

This clone has just a few counts. The V and J genes are TRBV5-1 and TRBJ2-2; tentative D call: TRBD2 (5 bases). CDR1 SGHRS and CDR2 YFSETQ come from the germline V gene. The CDR3 spans 18 residues. Trimming pared 5 bases from V and 0 bases from J, leaving 20 bases between. In DNA, the CDR3 is TGCGCCAGCAGGCGGGTTGAGGCGGGCCTTGCGAACACCGGGGAGCTGTTTTTT. As protein: CASRRVEAGLANTGELFF.

The chain couples TRBV5-1 to TRBJ2-3, with D maybe TRBD1 (6 bases). This CDR3 has 15 residues. V lost 1 base and J lost 4, with 13 bases in between. Germline assignment: CDR1 SGHRS and CDR2 YFSETQ. In DNA, the CDR3 is TGCGCCAGCAGCTTGACAGGGCTCATCCCAGATACGCAGTATTTT. Translation gives CASSLTGLIPDTQYF.

The V call is TRBV5-1, the J call TRBJ1-2; 7 bases map to TRBD1. The CDR3 sequence is 12 residues long. The J segment lost 5 bases and the V segment lost 4 bases, leaving 2 bases of the junction unmatched. Germline V CDR1 and CDR2: SGHRS, YFSETQ. The CDR3 DNA is TGCGCCAGCAGCGCCAGGGGGTATGGCTACACCTTC. Translating gives CASSARGYGYTF.